One sample yielded the 4 T cell receptor beta chains listed below, sequenced in a study of blood T cells in healthy people across ages. Alongside a J-beta primer mix, a sample-barcoded 5' primer served in a second PCR lasting about 7 to 11 cycles. TCRdb fed the 5' RACE reads into MiXCR, producing one record per CDR3 protein. The sample has around 870,000 distinct CDR3 sequences; around 26% are singletons. Sequenced input: blood. Receptor source: an elderly woman in good health.

This chain links TRBV6-6 with TRBJ2-5, with a weak D call TRBD1 (5 bases). The germline V gene has CDR1 MNHNY and CDR2 SVGAGI (reference sequence). The CDR3 runs to 14 residues. V gave up 7 bases and J gave up 5 bases, with 17 bases separating them. CDR3 in amino acids: CASMPRLSGETQYF. For the CDR3, the DNA is TGTGCCAGCATGCCGCGCCTATCAGGGGAGACCCAGTACTTC.

This clonotype was seen repeatedly, ten times or more. The rearrangement joins TRBV6-5 to TRBJ2-1; D possibly corresponds to TRBD1 (6 bases). Deletions cut 2 bases from V and 2 bases from J, with 13 bases between. Germline V CDR1 and CDR2: MNHEY, SVGAGI. The CDR3 covers 16 residues. In nucleotides, the CDR3 is TGTGCCAGCAGTTACGGTAACAGGGTAACCTACAATGAGCAGTTCTTC. As protein: CASSYGNRVTYNEQFF.

In regard to this clonotype: A much larger clone differs by one base, so this may be a read error. The V gene is TRBV20-1, the J gene TRBJ1-2; possible D gene TRBD1, 5 bases. This CDR3 spans 13 amino acids. The V end was cut by 0 bases, the J end by 10 bases, with 15 bases between. Germline CDR1 is DFQATT and CDR2 is SNEGSKA (reference sequence). CDR3 DNA sequence: TGCAGTGCTAGAGATTGGCTGGGGGATGACTACACCTTC. Its protein is CSARDWLGDDYTF.

There are many counts of this clonotype. The rearrangement joins TRBV13 to TRBJ2-3, with 7 bases lining up with TRBD1. The CDR3 sequence is 14 residues long. After removal of 5 bases from V and 1 base from J, the junction contained 3 bases not matched to a gene. Germline V gene lookup returns CDR1 PRHDT and CDR2 FYEKMQ (reference sequence). The CDR3 DNA follows: TGTGCCAGCAGCACGGACAGGCGCACAGATACGCAGTATTTT. It specifies CASSTDRRTDTQYF.